These T cell receptor beta chains were read from a single sample in a study of blood T cell repertoires in COVID-19. TCRdb's table, derived via immunoSEQ multiplex PCR, lists solely in-frame clones and lacks some. The repertoire includes about 200,000 clones, about 80% of them detected once, and less than 9.5% sits in the top ten. Sequencing was done on a sample of PBMCs or T cells enriched from blood (not recorded which). The receptor source for this set is a man aged 40-49 years who had recovered from COVID-19. Each CDR3 is given with its conserved first and last residue. The D gene is left open where the match is weak. Clone size is not always given. Where it is, it says once, few, many or a class for expanded clones.

TRBJ2-7 TRBV15 . . CATSRDLIPERSSYEQYF TGTGCCACCAGCAGAGATCTCATTCCAGAAAGGAGCTCCTACGAGCAGTACTTC
TRBJ1-2 TRBV4-2 . . CASSHLGVGGDYGYTF TGTGCCAGCAGCCACCTCGGGGTGGGGGGGGACTATGGCTACACCTTC
TRBJ1-1 TRBV13 . . CASSRSRAAEAFF TGTGCCAGCAGCCGATCCAGGGCCGCTGAAGCTTTCTTT
TRBJ2-7 TRBV28 TRBD2 . CASSIAGGPSYEQYF TGTGCCAGCAGTATAGCGGGGGGGCCGAGCTACGAGCAGTACTTC
TRBJ2-3 TRBV6-4 TRBD2 . CASSDSSGGTDTQYF TGTGCCAGCAGTGACTCTAGCGGGGGCACAGATACGCAGTATTTT
TRBJ1-1 TRBV25-1 . . CASSEYRNTEAFF TGTGCCAGCAGTGAATACAGGAACACTGAAGCTTTCTTT
TRBJ2-7 TRBV2 TRBD1 . CASQGQPPYEQYF TGTGCCAGTCAGGGACAGCCCCCCTACGAGCAGTACTTC
TRBJ1-1 TRBV6-4 . . CASSQTPNTEAFF TGTGCCAGCAGCCAGACACCCAACACTGAAGCTTTCTTT
TRBJ2-7 TRBV9 TRBD1 once CASSVAGTGDEQYF TGTGCCAGCAGCGTAGCCGGGACAGGGGACGAGCAGTACTTC
TRBJ2-3 TRBV5-4 TRBD2 . CASKTSGTSGTGDTQYF TGTGCCAGCAAAACTTCCGGGACTAGCGGTACGGGGGATACGCAGTATTTT
TRBJ1-6 TRBV25-1 . . CASSEFDRSNSPLHF TGTGCCAGCAGTGAATTTGACAGGTCTAATTCACCCCTCCACTTT
TRBJ1-3 TRBV4-2 . . CASSQQGTGNTIYF TGTGCCAGCAGCCAACAGGGGACTGGAAACACCATATATTTT
TRBJ1-2 TRBV5-4 . once CASSPGGTDYGYTF TGTGCCAGCAGCCCCGGGGGAACGGACTATGGCTACACCTTC
TRBJ1-1 TRBV23-1 . . CANHPSGIEVNTEAFF TGCGCCAACCACCCCTCAGGGATAGAGGTGAACACTGAAGCTTTCTTT
TRBJ2-7 TRBV4-2 . few CASSQDSTGADEQYF TGTGCCAGCAGCCAAGACTCAACAGGAGCCGACGAGCAGTACTTC